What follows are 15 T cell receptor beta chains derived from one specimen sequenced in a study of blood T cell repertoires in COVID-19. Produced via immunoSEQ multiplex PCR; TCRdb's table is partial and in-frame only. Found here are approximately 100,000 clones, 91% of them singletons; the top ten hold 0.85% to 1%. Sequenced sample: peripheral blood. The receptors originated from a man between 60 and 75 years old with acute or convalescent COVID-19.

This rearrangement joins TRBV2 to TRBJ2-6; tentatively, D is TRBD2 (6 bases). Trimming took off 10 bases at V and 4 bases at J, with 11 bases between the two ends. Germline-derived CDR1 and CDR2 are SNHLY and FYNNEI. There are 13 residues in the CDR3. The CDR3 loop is CATGTLGANVLTF. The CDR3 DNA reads TGTGCCACCGGGACTCTCGGGGCCAACGTCCTGACTTTC.

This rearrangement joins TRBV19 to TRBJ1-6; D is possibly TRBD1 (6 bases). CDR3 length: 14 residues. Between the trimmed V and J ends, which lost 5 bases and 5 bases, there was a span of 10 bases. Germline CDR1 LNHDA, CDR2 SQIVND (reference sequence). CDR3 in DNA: TGTGCCAGTAGTTCACAGGGAGATAATTCACCCCTCCACTTT. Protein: CASSSQGDNSPLHF.

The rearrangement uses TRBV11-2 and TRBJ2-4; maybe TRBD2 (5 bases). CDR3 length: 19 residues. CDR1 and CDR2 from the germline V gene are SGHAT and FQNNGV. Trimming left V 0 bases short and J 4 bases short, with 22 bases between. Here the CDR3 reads CASSLDGSVGGPLKNIQYF. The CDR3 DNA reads TGTGCCAGCAGCTTAGATGGTTCGGTAGGAGGACCGCTGAAAAACATTCAGTACTTC.

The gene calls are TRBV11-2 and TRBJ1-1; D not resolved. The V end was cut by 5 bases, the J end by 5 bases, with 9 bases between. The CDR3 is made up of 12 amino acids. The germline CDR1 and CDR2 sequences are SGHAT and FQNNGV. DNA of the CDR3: TGTGCCAGCAGCCGTGGACTGACTGAAGCTTTCTTT. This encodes CASSRGLTEAFF.

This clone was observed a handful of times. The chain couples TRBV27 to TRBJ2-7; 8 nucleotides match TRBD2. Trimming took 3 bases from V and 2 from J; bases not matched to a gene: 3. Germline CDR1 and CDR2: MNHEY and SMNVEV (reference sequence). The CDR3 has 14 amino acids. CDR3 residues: CASSLGLGPYEQYF. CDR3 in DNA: TGTGCCAGCAGTTTGGGACTAGGTCCCTACGAGCAGTACTTC.

DNA of the CDR3: TGTGCCAGCAGCCCCCCCCCGGGATCCTATGGCTACACCTTC. Protein sequence: CASSPPPGSYGYTF. The V and J genes are TRBV9 and TRBJ1-2; D remains ambiguous. The CDR3 sequence is 14 residues long. V was clipped by 4 bases and J by 4 bases, with 14 bases between them. The germline V gene has CDR1 SGDLS and CDR2 YYNGEE.

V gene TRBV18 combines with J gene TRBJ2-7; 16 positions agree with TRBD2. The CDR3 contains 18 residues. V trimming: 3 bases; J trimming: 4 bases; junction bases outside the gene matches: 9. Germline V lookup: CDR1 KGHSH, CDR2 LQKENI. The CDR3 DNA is TGTGCCAGCTCACCGTGGGGACTAGCGGGAGGGCTAGCGTACGAGCAGTACTTC. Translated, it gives CASSPWGLAGGLAYEQYF.

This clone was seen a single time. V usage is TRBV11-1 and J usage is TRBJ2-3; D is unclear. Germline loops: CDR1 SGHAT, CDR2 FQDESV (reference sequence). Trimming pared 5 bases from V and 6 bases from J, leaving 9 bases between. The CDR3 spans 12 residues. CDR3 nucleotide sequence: TGTGCCAGCAGCCCTGAGTCTGATACGCAGTATTTT. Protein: CASSPESDTQYF. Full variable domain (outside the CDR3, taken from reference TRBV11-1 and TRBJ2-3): EAEVAQSPRYKITEKSQAVAFWCDPISGHATLYWYRQILGQGPELLVQFQDESVVDDSQLPKDRFSAERLKGVDSTLKIQPAELGDSAMYLCASSPESDTQYFGPGTRLTVL.

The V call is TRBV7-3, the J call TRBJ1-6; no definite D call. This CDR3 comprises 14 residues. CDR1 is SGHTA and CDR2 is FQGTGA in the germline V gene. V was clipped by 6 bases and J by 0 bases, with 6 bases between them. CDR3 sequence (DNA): TGTGCCAGCAGACTAGACTCCTATAATTCACCCCTCCACTTT. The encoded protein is CASRLDSYNSPLHF.

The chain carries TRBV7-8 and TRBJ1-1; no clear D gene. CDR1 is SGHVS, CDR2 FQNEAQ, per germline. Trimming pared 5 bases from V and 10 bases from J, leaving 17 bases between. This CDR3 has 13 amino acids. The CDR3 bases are TGTGCCAGCAGCCCGACCGTCCCGAGCGGAGCTTTCTTT. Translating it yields CASSPTVPSGAFF.

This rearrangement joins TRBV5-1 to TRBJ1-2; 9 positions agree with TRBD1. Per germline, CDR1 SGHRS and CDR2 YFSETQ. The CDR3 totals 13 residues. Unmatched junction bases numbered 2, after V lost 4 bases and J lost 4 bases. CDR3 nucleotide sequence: TGCGCCAGCAGCGCGGACAGGGGCTATGGCTACACCTTC. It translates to CASSADRGYGYTF.

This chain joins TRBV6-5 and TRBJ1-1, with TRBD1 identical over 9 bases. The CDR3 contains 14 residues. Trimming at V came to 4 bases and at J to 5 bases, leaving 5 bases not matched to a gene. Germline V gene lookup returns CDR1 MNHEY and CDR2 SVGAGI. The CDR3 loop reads CASSSRQGGTEAFF. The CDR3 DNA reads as TGTGCCAGCAGTTCCCGACAGGGGGGAACTGAAGCTTTCTTT.

The DNA for the CDR3 is TGTGCCAGCAGCCCCACTAGCGGGAGTCTAGAGTCCTACAATGAGCAGTTCTTC. Its protein product is CASSPTSGSLESYNEQFF. The chain recombines TRBV7-9 with TRBJ2-1, with 11 bases aligning to TRBD2. This CDR3 spans 18 amino acids. The J segment lost 1 base and the V segment lost 5 bases, leaving 10 bases of the junction unmatched. CDR1 is SEHNR, CDR2 FQNEAQ, per germline (reference sequence).

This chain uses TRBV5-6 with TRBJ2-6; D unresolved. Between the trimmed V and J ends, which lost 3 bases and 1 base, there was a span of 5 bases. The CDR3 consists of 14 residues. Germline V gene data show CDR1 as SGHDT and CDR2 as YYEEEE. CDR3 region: CASSSQSGANVLTF. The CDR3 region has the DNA TGTGCCAGCAGCTCCCAGTCTGGGGCCAACGTCCTGACTTTC.

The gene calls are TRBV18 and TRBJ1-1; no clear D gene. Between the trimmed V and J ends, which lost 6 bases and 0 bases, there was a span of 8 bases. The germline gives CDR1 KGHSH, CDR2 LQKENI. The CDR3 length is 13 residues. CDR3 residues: CASSDGMNTEAFF. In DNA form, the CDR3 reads TGTGCCAGCTCGGACGGGATGAACACTGAAGCTTTCTTT.